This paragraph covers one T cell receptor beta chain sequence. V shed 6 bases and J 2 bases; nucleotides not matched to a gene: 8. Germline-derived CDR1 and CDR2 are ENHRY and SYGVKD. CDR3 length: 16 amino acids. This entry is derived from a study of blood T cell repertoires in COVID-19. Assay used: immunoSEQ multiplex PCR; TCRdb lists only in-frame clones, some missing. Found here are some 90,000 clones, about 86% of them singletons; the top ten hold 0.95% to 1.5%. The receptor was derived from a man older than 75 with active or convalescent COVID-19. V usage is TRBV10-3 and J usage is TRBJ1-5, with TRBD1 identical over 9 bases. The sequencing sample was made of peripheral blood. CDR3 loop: CAISSQGALGNQPQHF. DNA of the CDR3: TGTGCCATCAGCTCACAGGGGGCGCTGGGCAATCAGCCCCAGCATTTT.